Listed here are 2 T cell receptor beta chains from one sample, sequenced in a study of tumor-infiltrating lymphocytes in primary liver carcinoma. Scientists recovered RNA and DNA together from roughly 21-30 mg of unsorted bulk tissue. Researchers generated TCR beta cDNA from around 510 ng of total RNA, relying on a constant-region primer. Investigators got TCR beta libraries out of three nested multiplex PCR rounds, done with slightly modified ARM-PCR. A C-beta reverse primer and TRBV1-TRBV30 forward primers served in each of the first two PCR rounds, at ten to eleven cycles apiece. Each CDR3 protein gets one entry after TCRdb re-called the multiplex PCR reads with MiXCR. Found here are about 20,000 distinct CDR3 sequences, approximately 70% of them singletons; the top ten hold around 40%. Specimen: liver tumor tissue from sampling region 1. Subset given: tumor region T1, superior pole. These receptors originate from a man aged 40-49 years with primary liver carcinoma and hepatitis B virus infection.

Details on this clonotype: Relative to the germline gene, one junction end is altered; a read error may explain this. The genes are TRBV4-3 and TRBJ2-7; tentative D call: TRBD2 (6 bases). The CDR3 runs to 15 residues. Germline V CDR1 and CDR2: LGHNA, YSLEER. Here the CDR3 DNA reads TGCTCCAGCAGCCAAGATCGGGAGACTCCGTACGAGCAGTATTTC. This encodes CSSSQDRETPYEQYF.

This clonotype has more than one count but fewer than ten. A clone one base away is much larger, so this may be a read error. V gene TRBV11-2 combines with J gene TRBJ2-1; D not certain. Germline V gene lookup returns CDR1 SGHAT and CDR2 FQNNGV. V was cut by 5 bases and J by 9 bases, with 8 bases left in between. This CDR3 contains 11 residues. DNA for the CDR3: TGTGCCAGCAGCCCTTTCCTTGAGCAGTTCTTC. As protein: CASSPFLEQFF.